This T cell receptor beta chain is drawn from a study of T cell clonality in common variable immunodeficiency. Study-wide findings and caveats: Fewer deletions and N-nucleotide insertions were reportedly seen in common variable immunodeficiency TCR beta sequences.

Trimming took off 5 bases at V and 0 bases at J, with 9 bases between the two ends. This CDR3 is built from 14 residues. Germline assignment: CDR1 SGHTA and CDR2 FQGNSA. Generated by immunoSEQ multiplex PCR, the TCRdb table keeps only in-frame clones and is missing some. This sample comprises 20,000 to 30,000 clones, none seen once only. At least ten counts were recorded for this clone. The antigen is unknown. The CDR3 end is not reached by the read, which stops 3 residues before it; the germline J gene fills it in. The V call is TRBV7-2, the J call TRBJ2-3; the D is unclear. This clonotype was obtained from a human donor with common variable immunodeficiency. Sequenced: peripheral blood mononuclear cells. Incomplete CDR3 DNA: TGTGCCAGCAGCACCTACCAAAGCACAGATACG. This codes for CASSTYQSTDT. The whole CDR3 protein is CASSTYQSTDTQYF.